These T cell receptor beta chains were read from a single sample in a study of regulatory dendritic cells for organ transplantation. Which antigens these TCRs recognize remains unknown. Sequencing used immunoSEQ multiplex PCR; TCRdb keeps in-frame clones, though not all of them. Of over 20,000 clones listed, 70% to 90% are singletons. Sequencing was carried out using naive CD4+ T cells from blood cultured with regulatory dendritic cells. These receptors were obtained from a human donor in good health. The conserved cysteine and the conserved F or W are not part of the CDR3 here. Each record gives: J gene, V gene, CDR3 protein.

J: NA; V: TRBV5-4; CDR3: ASSPGGTYEQY
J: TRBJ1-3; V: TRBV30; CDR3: AWNLGVGNTIY
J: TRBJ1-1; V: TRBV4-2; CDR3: ASSQIVTGGSAEAF
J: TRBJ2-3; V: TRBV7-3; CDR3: ASSLQPLAGGTSTDTQY
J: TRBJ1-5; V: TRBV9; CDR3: ASSALGDGPQH
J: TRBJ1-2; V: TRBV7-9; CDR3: ASSLARAGGFNYGYT
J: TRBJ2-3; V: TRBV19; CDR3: ASSIGGEITDTQY
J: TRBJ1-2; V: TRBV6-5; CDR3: ASTSNGNYGYT
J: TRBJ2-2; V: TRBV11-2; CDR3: ASSLIVWGPANTGELF
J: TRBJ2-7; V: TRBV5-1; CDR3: ASSLGLAGDPRTGEQY
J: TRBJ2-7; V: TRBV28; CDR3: ASSTGRGPPEQY
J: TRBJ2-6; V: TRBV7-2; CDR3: ASSPWRANVLT
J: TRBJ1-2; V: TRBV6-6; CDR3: ATRGTGYGYT
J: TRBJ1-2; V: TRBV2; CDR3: ASSKGQGALGYT
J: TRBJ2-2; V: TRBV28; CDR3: ASSFSPAGRGTGELF
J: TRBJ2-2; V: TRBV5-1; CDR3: ASSLGVAAYRTGELF
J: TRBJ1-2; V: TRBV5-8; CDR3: ASSFKYRQGARGYT
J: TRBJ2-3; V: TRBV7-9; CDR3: ASSPVTSGSTDTQY
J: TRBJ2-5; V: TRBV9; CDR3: ASGPGGRETQY
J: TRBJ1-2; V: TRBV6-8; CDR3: ASPHKGPGTGGYGYT
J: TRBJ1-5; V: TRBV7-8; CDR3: ASSLLYVSGANNQPQH
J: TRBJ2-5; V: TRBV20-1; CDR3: SARVGETQY
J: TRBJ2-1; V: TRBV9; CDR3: ASSARAGDLYNEQF
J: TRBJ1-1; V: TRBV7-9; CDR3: ASSLEVRNTEAF
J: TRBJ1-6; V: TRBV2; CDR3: ASRDQGYNSPLH
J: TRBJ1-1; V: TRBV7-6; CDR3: ASSPIRSHEAF
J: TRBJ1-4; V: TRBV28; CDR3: ASSLWVPRATNEKLF
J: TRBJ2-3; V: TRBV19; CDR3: ASIEPGGPPDTQY